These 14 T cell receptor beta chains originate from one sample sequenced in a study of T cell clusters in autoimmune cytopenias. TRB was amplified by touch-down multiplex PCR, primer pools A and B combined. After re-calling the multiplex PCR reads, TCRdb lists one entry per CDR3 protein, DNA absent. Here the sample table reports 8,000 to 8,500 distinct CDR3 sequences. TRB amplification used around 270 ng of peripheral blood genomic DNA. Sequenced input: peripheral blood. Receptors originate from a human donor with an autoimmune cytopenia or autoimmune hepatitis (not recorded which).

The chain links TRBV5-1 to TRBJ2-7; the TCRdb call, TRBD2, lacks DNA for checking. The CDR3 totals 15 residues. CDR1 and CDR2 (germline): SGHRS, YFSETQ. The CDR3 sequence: CASSSRTSGINEQYF.

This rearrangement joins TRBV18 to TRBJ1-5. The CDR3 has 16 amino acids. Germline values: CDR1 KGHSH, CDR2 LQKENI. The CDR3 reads CASSPRGRLGNQPQHF.

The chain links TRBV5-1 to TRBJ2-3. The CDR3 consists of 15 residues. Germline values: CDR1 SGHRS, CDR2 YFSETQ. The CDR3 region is CASSLAGTITDTQYF. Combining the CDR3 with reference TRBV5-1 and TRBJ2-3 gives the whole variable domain KAGVTQTPRYLIKTRGQQVTLSCSPISGHRSVSWYQQTPGQGLQFLFEYFSETQRNKGNFPGRFSGRQFSNSRSEMNVSTLELGDSALYLCASSLAGTITDTQYFGPGTRLTVL.

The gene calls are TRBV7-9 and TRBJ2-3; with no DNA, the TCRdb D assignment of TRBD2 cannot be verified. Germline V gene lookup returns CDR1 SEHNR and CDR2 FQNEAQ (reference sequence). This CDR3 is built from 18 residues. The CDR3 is CASSPGLAGGPGTDTQYF.

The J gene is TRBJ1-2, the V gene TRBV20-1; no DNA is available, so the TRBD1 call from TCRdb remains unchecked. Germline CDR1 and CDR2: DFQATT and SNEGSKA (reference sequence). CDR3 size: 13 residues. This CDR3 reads CSAPWDSNYGYTF.

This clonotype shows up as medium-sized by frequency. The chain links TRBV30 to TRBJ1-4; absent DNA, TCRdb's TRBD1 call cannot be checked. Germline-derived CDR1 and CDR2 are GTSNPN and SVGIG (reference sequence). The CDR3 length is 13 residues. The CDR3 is CAWSGQGPEKLFF.

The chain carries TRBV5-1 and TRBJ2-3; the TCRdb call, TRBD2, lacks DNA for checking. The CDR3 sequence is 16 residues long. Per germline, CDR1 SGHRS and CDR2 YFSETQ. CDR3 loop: CASSLASGGSTDTQYF.

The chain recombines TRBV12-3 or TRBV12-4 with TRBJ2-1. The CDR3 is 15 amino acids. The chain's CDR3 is CASSHHRAGGNEQFF.

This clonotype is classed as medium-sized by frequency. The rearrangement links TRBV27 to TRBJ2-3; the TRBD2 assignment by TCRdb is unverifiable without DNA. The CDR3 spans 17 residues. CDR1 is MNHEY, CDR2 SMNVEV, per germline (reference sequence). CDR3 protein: CASSLSQALFVADTQYF.

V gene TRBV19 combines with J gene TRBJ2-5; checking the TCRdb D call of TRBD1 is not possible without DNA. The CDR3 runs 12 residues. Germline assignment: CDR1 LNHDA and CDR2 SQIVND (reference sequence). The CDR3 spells CSTGQPQGDQYF.

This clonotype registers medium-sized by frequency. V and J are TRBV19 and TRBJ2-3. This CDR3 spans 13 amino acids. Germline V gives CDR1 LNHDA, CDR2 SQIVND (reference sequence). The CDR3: CASSLPDTDTQYF.

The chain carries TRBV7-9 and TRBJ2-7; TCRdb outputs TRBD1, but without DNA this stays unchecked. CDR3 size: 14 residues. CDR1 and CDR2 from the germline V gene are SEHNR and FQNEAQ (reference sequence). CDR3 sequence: CASSDRDTYYEQYF.

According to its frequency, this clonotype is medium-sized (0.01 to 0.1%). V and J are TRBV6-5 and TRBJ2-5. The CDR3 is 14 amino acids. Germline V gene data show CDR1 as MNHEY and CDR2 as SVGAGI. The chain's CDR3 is CASSFSRKGETQYF.

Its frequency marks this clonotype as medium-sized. The CDR3 region is CASSYQTGVETQYF. The chain recombines TRBV6-5 with TRBJ2-5; TCRdb selects TRBD1, and the lack of DNA leaves this call unchecked. Germline lookup yields CDR1 MNHEY and CDR2 SVGAGI. The CDR3 runs to 14 residues.